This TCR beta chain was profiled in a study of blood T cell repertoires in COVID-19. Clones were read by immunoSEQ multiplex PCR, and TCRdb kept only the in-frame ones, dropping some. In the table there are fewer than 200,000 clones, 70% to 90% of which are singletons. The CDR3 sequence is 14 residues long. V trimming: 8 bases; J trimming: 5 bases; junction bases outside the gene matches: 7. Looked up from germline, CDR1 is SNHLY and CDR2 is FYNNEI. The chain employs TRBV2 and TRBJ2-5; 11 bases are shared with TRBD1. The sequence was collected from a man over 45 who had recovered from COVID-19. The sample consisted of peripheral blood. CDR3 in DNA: TGTGCCAGCGGTCGGACAGGGGGCGGGGAGACCCAGTACTTC. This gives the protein CASGRTGGGETQYF.